The present T cell receptor beta chain was sequenced within a study of STAT5B mutations in CD4+ large granular lymphocyte leukemia. Notes on the study in general: 8/27 top patient clones versus 2/35 control clones were TRBV06-family. No patients shared main leukemic clonotypes, though less than 30% appeared at low frequency elsewhere.

Measured with immunoSEQ multiplex PCR; TCRdb has only the in-frame clones, and not every one. The sample consists of some 30,000 clones, 60% to 80% of them appearing once. Comments on this clone: Its antigen remains unknown.

V gave up 2 bases and J gave up 5 bases, with 10 bases separating them. The CDR3 is 13 residues long. The germline CDR1 and CDR2 sequences are SGHAT and FQDESV (reference sequence). Healthy controls were blood donor buffy coats. The receptor comes from a human donor in good health. Material: CD4+ T cells from blood buffy coats. The chain couples TRBV11-1 to TRBJ2-7; D gene ambiguous. The CDR3 spells CASSLITANEQYF. CDR3 nucleotides: TGTGCCAGCAGCTTAATAACGGCGAACGAGCAGTACTTC.